This T cell receptor beta chain was recorded in a study of cytomegalovirus exposure and HLA in healthy donors. The study, taken as a whole, reports: What was likely a sequencing artifact was a cluster of highly shared sequence variants. A later analysis found most CMV-associated TCR beta chains apparently HLA-restricted. HLA alleles showed associations with approximately 15,000 TCR beta sequences in a later analysis, at a 0.05 false discovery rate.

The PCR made use of 60 Vbeta and 13 Jbeta primers. How the authors handled the data: Later reanalysis found 75 million to 100 million unique TCR beta chains, some 10 million of them shared. The assay was immunoSEQ multiplex PCR, and TCRdb's table has in-frame clones only and misses some. Clone size and the V and J calls come from that table; the DNA yielded D and trimming. There are 200,000 to 250,000 clones in the sample; more than 60% occur only once, and 2.5% to 3.5% lies in the top ten. Regarding this clone: Its antigen remains unidentified.

The clonotype was recovered from a woman aged 55-69 years in good health and CMV-seropositive. The specimen was PBMCs.

The CDR3: CASILAEIYEQYF. As DNA, the CDR3 is TGCGCCAGCATACTAGCGGAAATCTACGAGCAGTACTTC. V and J are TRBV10-1 and TRBJ2-7; 8 nucleotides align to TRBD2. Trimming at V came to 7 bases and at J to 3 bases, leaving 5 bases not matched to a gene. The V gene's germline CDR1 is WNHNN and CDR2 SYGVQD (reference sequence). CDR3 length: 13 residues.